Following are 14 T cell receptor beta chains from one sample sequenced in a study of blood T cell repertoires in COVID-19. Sequenced by immunoSEQ multiplex PCR; TCRdb stores in-frame clones only, minus some. This sample carries tens of thousands of clones, 91% of them seen once, and the ten largest clones take 1.9%. The specimen was peripheral blood. These receptors were collected from a woman aged 50 to 60 in a cohort sampled during active COVID-19.

The J gene is TRBJ2-3, the V gene TRBV19; TRBD1 matches at 9 bases. This CDR3 region has 18 residues. V shed 10 bases, J shed 3 bases, and the junction held 20 bases outside the gene matches. Germline values: CDR1 LNHDA, CDR2 SQIVND (reference sequence). The CDR3 sequence: CATTMGTGSFLGTDTQYF. Here the CDR3 DNA reads TGTGCCACCACTATGGGGACAGGGTCCTTTTTGGGGACAGATACGCAGTATTTT.

This sequence joins TRBV27 and TRBJ1-2, with D unresolved. Deletions cut 0 bases from V and 0 bases from J, with 5 bases between. The CDR3 length is 14 residues. Germline V gene lookup returns CDR1 MNHEY and CDR2 SMNVEV (reference sequence). CDR3 protein: CASSLSSSNYGYTF. The CDR3 DNA sequence: TGTGCCAGCAGTTTATCTAGCTCTAACTATGGCTACACCTTC.

V is TRBV3-1 (or the pseudogene TRBV3-2) and J is TRBJ2-1, with 8 bases lining up with TRBD2. The CDR3 runs 15 residues. V dropped 4 bases and J dropped 2; count of bases not matched to a gene: 4. Germline CDR1 is LGHDT and CDR2 is YNNKEL (reference sequence). The CDR3 loop is CASSPSGGAYNEQFF. As DNA, the CDR3 is TGTGCCAGCAGCCCAAGCGGGGGAGCCTACAATGAGCAGTTCTTC.

This CDR3 is CASRRGSSGNTIYF. CDR3 sequence (DNA): TGTGCCAGTAGACGGGGGAGCTCTGGAAACACCATATATTTT. The rearrangement links TRBV19 to TRBJ1-3, with D perhaps matching TRBD1 (5 bases). The germline V gene encodes CDR1 LNHDA and CDR2 SQIVND (reference sequence). The CDR3 runs to 14 residues. V shed 6 bases and J shed 0 bases, with 9 bases lying between them.

V and J are TRBV6-2 or TRBV6-3 and TRBJ2-6, with D possibly matching TRBD1 (5 bases). Trimming took 5 bases from V and 0 from J, leaving 20 bases between them. CDR3 length: 19 amino acids. From germline, CDR1 is MNHEY and CDR2 SVGEGT. CDR3 nucleotides: TGTGCCAGCAGTCGCCTGACGGCCAGGGTGAGCTCTGGGGCCAACGTCCTGACTTTC. Translating it yields CASSRLTARVSSGANVLTF.

This sequence joins TRBV3-1 (or the pseudogene TRBV3-2) and TRBJ2-1; the match to TRBD2 covers 12 bases. Germline CDR1 LGHDT, CDR2 YNNKEL (reference sequence). The CDR3 sequence is 14 residues long. Unmatched junction bases numbered 8, after V lost 1 base and J lost 16 bases. Here the CDR3 DNA reads TGTGCCAGCAGCCAAGGACTAGCGGGGGAGAAAGGATTCTTC. This codes for CASSQGLAGEKGFF.

The V gene is TRBV5-1, the J gene TRBJ2-7, with 7 positions matching TRBD2. The CDR3 has 16 amino acids. CDR1 is SGHRS, CDR2 YFSETQ, per germline. The trim removed 0 bases at V and 7 bases at J, leaving 13 bases unmatched. The CDR3 bases are TGCGCCAGCAGCTTGGAATGGGGACTACAATCCGGGGAGCAGTACTTC. Protein: CASSLEWGLQSGEQYF.

J is TRBJ1-5 and V is TRBV6-1, with 10 nucleotides matching TRBD1. Losses at the gene ends were 2 bases for V and 7 bases for J; bases not matched to a gene: 17. There are 19 residues in the CDR3. The germline gives CDR1 MNHNS, CDR2 SASEGT. The CDR3 loop is CASSEPLGAGTGAGQPQHF. DNA for the CDR3: TGTGCCAGCAGTGAACCCCTAGGGGCTGGGACAGGGGCAGGGCAGCCCCAGCATTTT.

The chain couples TRBV2 to TRBJ2-5; 8 bases are a match to TRBD1. Unmatched junction bases numbered 10, after V lost 6 bases and J lost 7 bases. Germline V gives CDR1 SNHLY, CDR2 FYNNEI. The CDR3 totals 14 residues. The CDR3 sequence is CASSRTGMGATQYF. The CDR3 coding sequence is TGTGCCAGCAGCAGGACAGGGATGGGTGCGACCCAGTACTTC.

This clone was picked up one time. The DNA of the CDR3 is TGTGCCAGCAGCCGTGGCGGTGTCGGGGTCTACGAGCAGTACTTC. Its protein is CASSRGGVGVYEQYF. The V call is TRBV7-8, the J call TRBJ2-7; tentatively, D is TRBD2 (5 bases). Germline CDR1 reads SGHVS; CDR2 reads FQNEAQ. V lost 5 bases to trimming and J lost 3 bases, with 17 bases between them. This CDR3 is 15 amino acids long. Full variable domain (rest looked up from reference TRBV7-8 and TRBJ2-7): GAGVSQSPRYKVAKRGQDVALRCDPISGHVSLFWYQQALGQGPEFLTYFQNEAQLDKSGLPSDRFFAERPEGSVSTLKIQRTQQEDSAVYLCASSRGGVGVYEQYFGPGTRLTVT.

This chain links TRBV14 with TRBJ2-5; TRBD2 matches at 11 bases. This CDR3 has 17 residues. The V segment lost 3 bases and the J segment 4 bases; nucleotides outside the gene matches: 10. Germline-derived CDR1 and CDR2 are SGHDN and FVKESK. The CDR3 loop reads CASSHGLAGRLVETQYF. CDR3 coding DNA: TGTGCCAGCAGCCACGGACTAGCGGGCCGCTTGGTAGAGACCCAGTACTTC.

The rearrangement joins TRBV19 to TRBJ1-3; unclear D gene. In germline, CDR1 is LNHDA, CDR2 SQIVND (reference sequence). V was pared by 1 base and J by 0 bases, with 13 bases between. CDR3 length: 17 residues. In nucleotides, the CDR3 is TGTGCCAGTAGTATAGGCGGGCGAACCATCTCTGGAAACACCATATATTTT. Its protein is CASSIGGRTISGNTIYF.

J is TRBJ2-2 and V is TRBV19, with TRBD1 as a possible D gene (5 bases). Germline assignment: CDR1 LNHDA and CDR2 SQIVND (reference sequence). With 7 bases removed from V and 3 bases from J, the gap between germline ends came to 15 bases. The CDR3 loop spans 15 amino acids. In DNA, the CDR3 is TGTGCCAGTATGGGGCAGGGCGGCTACACCGGGGAGCTGTTTTTT. Translating gives CASMGQGGYTGELFF.

The genes are TRBV27 and TRBJ1-5; 7 bases fit TRBD1. CDR1 and CDR2 from the germline V gene are MNHEY and SMNVEV (reference sequence). The CDR3 extends over 14 amino acids. Trimming cost V 6 bases and J 3 bases; bases outside gene matches: 5. The CDR3 sequence is CASRRTGFNQPQHF. The CDR3 DNA is TGTGCCAGCAGAAGGACAGGCTTCAATCAGCCCCAGCATTTT.